This T cell receptor (beta chain) was sequenced during a study of T cell responses to AZD1222 COVID-19 vaccine. Germline trimming cut 4 bases from V and 5 bases from J; bases unmatched to any gene: 5. Germline V gene lookup returns CDR1 LNHDA and CDR2 SQIVND (reference sequence). The CDR3 is 14 amino acids. Assay used: immunoSEQ multiplex PCR; TCRdb lists only in-frame clones, some missing. The sample gives roughly 100,000 clones, 91% of which show up once; about 41% is in the top ten. The TCR was taken from an adult in good health. The gene calls are TRBV19 and TRBJ2-1; 7 bases map to TRBD1. Sequencing was performed on peripheral blood, taken on day 0 of AZD1222 vaccination. The chain's CDR3 is CASSTVTGDNEQFF. In DNA form, the CDR3 reads TGTGCCAGTAGTACCGTTACAGGGGACAATGAGCAGTTCTTC. The full variable domain, completed using reference TRBV19 and TRBJ2-1, is DGGITQSPKYLFRKEGQNVTLSCEQNLNHDAMYWYRQDPGQGLRLIYYSQIVNDFQKGDIAEGYSVSREKKESFPLTVTSAQKNPTAFYLCASSTVTGDNEQFFGPGTRLTVL.